These 6 T cell receptor beta chains were sequenced from one sample in a study of regulatory T cells in long-lasting Graves disease (dated by TCRdb to about 2021). Receptor amplification or capture employed multiplex PCR. The instrument given in TCRdb is Illumina HiSeq 4000. CDR3 regions were amplified by Arm-PCR with iRepertoire HTBI primers to construct TCR beta libraries. TCRdb took the public reads, trimmed them with fastp at Q25, ran MiXCR for clone calling and kept in-frame beta chains. Every entry covers one CDR3 protein and lists the most common genes and DNA from its rows. The sample includes 350,000 to 450,000 distinct CDR3 sequences, with around 21% observed a single time. Roughly 20% of the sample lies in the top ten. In light of the paper, this sample's time point label describes: persistent/refractory GD, antithyroid drugs over 5 years with positive TRAb. RNA was extracted from PBMCs in TRIzol for both TCR sequencing and RNA sequencing.

Sequenced material: peripheral blood mononuclear cells (PBMCs), taken when the disease was refractory, from a patient treated with antithyroid drugs. Every receptor here comes from a female donor with Graves disease.

This clonotype was counted many times. The gene calls are TRBV28 and TRBJ2-7, with D maybe TRBD1 (6 bases). This CDR3 region has 14 residues. Between the trimmed V and J ends, which lost 7 bases and 3 bases, there was a span of 16 bases. The germline V gene has CDR1 MDHEN and CDR2 SYDVKM. The CDR3 loop reads CASTVNGGYYEQYF. CDR3 coding DNA: TGTGCCAGCACCGTTAATGGGGGCTACTACGAGCAGTACTTC.

This clonotype has more than one count but fewer than ten. The chain combines TRBV28 with TRBJ2-7, with TRBD2 identical over 14 bases. This CDR3 comprises 17 residues. Germline V gene lookup returns CDR1 MDHEN and CDR2 SYDVKM. The junction had 10 bases not matched to a gene; V was cut back by 6 bases and J by 3 bases. The CDR3 nucleotides read TGTGCCAGCAGACAGCCGGGACTAGCGGGAGTAGGCTACGAGCAGTACTTC. Protein sequence: CASRQPGLAGVGYEQYF. The full variable domain, with the rest looked up from reference TRBV28 and TRBJ2-7, is DVKVTQSSRYLVKRTGEKVFLECVQDMDHENMFWYRQDPGLGLRLIYFSYDVKMKEKGDIPEGYSVSREKKERFSLILESASTNQTSMYLCASRQPGLAGVGYEQYFGPGTRLTVT.

In its sample, this clonotype was seen a few times. The chain has TRBV6-4 and TRBJ2-5, with D perhaps matching TRBD2 (6 bases). The ends were cut back, 6 bases at V and 5 bases at J, with 16 bases in the middle. The CDR3 contains 14 residues. In germline, CDR1 is MRHNA, CDR2 SNTAGT. CDR3 sequence (DNA): TGTGCCAGCAGGCCTAGCTACCGGGAGGAGACCCAGTACTTC. Residues: CASRPSYREETQYF.

This clonotype was detected ten times or more. V gene TRBV6-2 or TRBV6-3 combines with J gene TRBJ2-5; no clear D. V was trimmed by 10 bases and J by 3 bases, leaving 18 bases between them. This CDR3 is 14 amino acids long. Germline V lookup: CDR1 MNHEY, CDR2 SVGEGT. In nucleotides, the CDR3 is TGTGCCATCGCAAGACGGACCAAAAAAGAGACCCAGTACTTC. It is translated as CAIARRTKKETQYF.

The V gene is TRBV18, the J gene TRBJ1-2; the D is unclear. Germline V gene sequence: CDR1 KGHSH, CDR2 LQKENI. The CDR3 covers 15 residues. Deletions cut 3 bases from V and 0 bases from J, with 11 bases between. CDR3 amino acids: CASSPTVEANYGYTF. The CDR3, as DNA: TGTGCCAGCTCACCGACCGTAGAAGCTAACTATGGCTACACCTTC.

The sample holds many counts of this clonotype. The chain recombines TRBV6-2 or TRBV6-3 with TRBJ1-5; weak D call: TRBD1 (5 bases). Looked up from germline, CDR1 is MNHEY and CDR2 is SVGEGT. V was pared by 7 bases and J by 4 bases, with 14 bases between. CDR3 length equals 14 residues. CDR3 protein: CASIGASSNQPQHF. The CDR3 nucleotides are TGTGCCAGCATAGGGGCATCTTCGAATCAGCCCCAGCATTTT.